Following are 21 T cell receptor beta chains from one sample sequenced in a study of T cell changes during pregnancy in multiple sclerosis. The protocol was immunoSEQ multiplex PCR, while the TCRdb copy is restricted to in-frame clones and leaves out a portion. This table has about 69,000 clones, around nine tenths appearing once. The material sequenced was CD4+ T cells from peripheral blood mononuclear cells, taken in the third trimester of pregnancy. The receptors here all came from a female donor in good health, enrolled as a control in a pregnancy study.

The V gene is TRBV6-6, the J gene TRBJ2-5; TRBD2 aligns across 10 bases. This CDR3 has 16 residues. The germline V gene has CDR1 MNHNY and CDR2 SVGAGI (reference sequence). Unmatched junction bases numbered 12, after V lost 7 bases and J lost 4 bases. CDR3 in DNA: TGTGCCAGCAAGAACTCCGGGACTAGCGCACGAGAGACCCAGTACTTC. Its translation: CASKNSGTSARETQYF.

This rearrangement joins TRBV2 to TRBJ1-5; D is unclear. Germline V gene sequence: CDR1 SNHLY, CDR2 FYNNEI. Trimming cost V 3 bases and J 0 bases, with 6 bases left between them. This CDR3 is built from 14 residues. The CDR3 loop reads CASSDLNSNQPQHF. The CDR3 nucleotides are TGTGCCAGCAGTGATTTAAATAGCAATCAGCCCCAGCATTTT.

The CDR3 loop reads CASGADTAAQGYTF. CDR3 nucleotide sequence: TGTGCCAGCGGTGCCGACACAGCCGCCCAGGGCTACACCTTC. The V and J genes are TRBV2 and TRBJ1-2; D gene uncertain. Germline lookup yields CDR1 SNHLY and CDR2 FYNNEI. V was cut by 8 bases and J by 8 bases, with 21 bases left in between. The CDR3 has 14 amino acids.

The genes are TRBV19 and TRBJ1-1; no reliable D call. V shed 0 bases and J shed 0 bases, with 8 bases lying between them. The CDR3 is made up of 15 amino acids. Per germline, CDR1 LNHDA and CDR2 SQIVND (reference sequence). The CDR3 coding sequence is TGTGCCAGTAGTATAGACGGCAGGCTGAACACTGAAGCTTTCTTT. Translating it yields CASSIDGRLNTEAFF.

This chain uses TRBV6-6 with TRBJ2-1, with 13 bases lining up with TRBD2. Trimming at V came to 2 bases and at J to 13 bases, leaving 8 bases not matched to a gene. CDR3 length equals 15 residues. Per the germline V gene, CDR1 is MNHNY and CDR2 is SVGAGI (reference sequence). The CDR3: CASSYGTSGDLNQFF. CDR3 nucleotide sequence: TGTGCCAGCAGTTACGGGACTAGCGGGGATCTTAATCAGTTCTTC.

The chain couples TRBV4-2 to TRBJ2-3; 15 positions agree with TRBD2. The CDR3 has 18 residues. Germline CDR1 LGHNA, CDR2 YNFKEQ. V dropped 1 base and J dropped 4; count of bases not matched to a gene: 6. CDR3 residues: CASSQAGLAGGFPDTQYF. CDR3 in DNA: TGTGCCAGCAGCCAAGCCGGACTAGCGGGGGGGTTCCCAGATACGCAGTATTTT.

The chain has TRBV7-2 and TRBJ2-1; TRBD2 agrees at 10 bases. Germline loops: CDR1 SGHTA, CDR2 FQGNSA. J gave up 6 bases and V 5 bases, and 13 bases lay outside the gene matches. This CDR3 comprises 17 residues. The CDR3 DNA sequence: TGTGCCAGCAGCCTCCGAAAGACTAGCGGGTGGGGCAATGAGCAGTTCTTC. Translation gives CASSLRKTSGWGNEQFF.

The V and J genes are TRBV6-5 and TRBJ1-3; D not resolved. The ends were cut back, 5 bases at V and 8 bases at J, with 13 bases in the middle. The CDR3 totals 13 residues. Germline V lookup: CDR1 MNHEY, CDR2 SVGAGI. Written as DNA, the CDR3 is TGTGCCAGCAGTCCGACGGGTCGAGACACCATATATTTT. It translates to CASSPTGRDTIYF.

The chain joins TRBV30 to TRBJ1-5, with 8 bases aligning to TRBD1. Germline trimming cut 5 bases from V and 4 bases from J; bases unmatched to any gene: 4. The CDR3 contains 13 residues. Germline V CDR1 and CDR2: GTSNPN, SVGIG (reference sequence). The CDR3 region is CAWAGQANQPQHF. The CDR3 DNA is TGTGCCTGGGCGGGACAGGCTAATCAGCCCCAGCATTTT.

This rearrangement joins TRBV11-3 to TRBJ1-2, with no clear D. Looked up from germline, CDR1 is SGHNT and CDR2 is YENEEA. V dropped 2 bases and J dropped 7 bases, with 8 bases sitting between them. The CDR3 loop spans 12 amino acids. The CDR3 bases are TGTGCCAGCAGCTTAAATTCGGTTGGCTACACCTTC. This codes for CASSLNSVGYTF.

The chain recombines TRBV7-9 with TRBJ1-4; 7 bases match TRBD1. V trimming: 1 base; J trimming: 7 bases; junction bases outside the gene matches: 3. Looked up from germline, CDR1 is SEHNR and CDR2 is FQNEAQ (reference sequence). The CDR3 extends over 14 amino acids. For the CDR3, the DNA is TGTGCCAGCAGCTTAGGGCAGGGGGGTGAAAAACTGTTTTTT. Protein: CASSLGQGGEKLFF.

The chain carries TRBV25-1 and TRBJ2-7, with 11 nucleotides matching TRBD1. This CDR3 has 13 amino acids. The V and J ends lost 1 base and 9 bases, in that order; junction bases with no gene match: 2. CDR1 is MGHDK, CDR2 SYGVNS, per germline. CDR3 nucleotides: TGTGCCAGCAGTGAATGGGGGACAGGGGGGCAGTACTTC. Protein sequence: CASSEWGTGGQYF.

J is TRBJ2-5 and V is TRBV9, with TRBD2 identical over 8 bases. Germline CDR1 reads SGDLS; CDR2 reads YYNGEE. The CDR3 length is 17 residues. Trimming at V came to 0 bases and at J to 2 bases, leaving 9 bases not matched to a gene. The CDR3 here is CASSVAVGGGPQETQYF. The CDR3 DNA reads as TGTGCCAGCAGCGTAGCTGTCGGGGGGGGTCCACAAGAGACCCAGTACTTC.

The chain has TRBV5-1 and TRBJ1-6; 7 bases are shared with TRBD1. Germline loops: CDR1 SGHRS, CDR2 YFSETQ. With V trimmed by 4 bases and J by 8 bases, 9 bases remained unmatched. This CDR3 has 15 amino acids. CDR3 protein: CASSPRQGRDSPLHF. CDR3 nucleotide sequence: TGCGCCAGCAGCCCCAGACAGGGTCGGGATTCACCCCTCCACTTT.

The chain recombines TRBV7-2 with TRBJ2-7; possibly TRBD2 for D (5 bases). V was pared by 4 bases and J by 5 bases, with 9 bases between. Germline values: CDR1 SGHTA, CDR2 FQGNSA. The CDR3 runs 12 residues. The CDR3 here is CASSSTRNEQYF. The CDR3 DNA reads TGTGCCAGCAGCTCTACTAGAAACGAGCAGTACTTC.

The chain is built from TRBV9 and TRBJ2-3; the D is unclear. Trimming removed 0 bases from V and 4 bases from J, with 9 bases in between. Germline lookup yields CDR1 SGDLS and CDR2 YYNGEE. The CDR3 covers 14 residues. For the CDR3, the DNA is TGTGCCAGCAGCGTAGTCCCTAGTTCAGATACGCAGTATTTT. It is translated as CASSVVPSSDTQYF.

The CDR3 nucleotides read TGTGCCAGTAGTATCCTCACAGGGGCCCCTGAAGCTTTCTTT. Its protein is CASSILTGAPEAFF. The rearrangement joins TRBV19 to TRBJ1-1; 7 positions agree with TRBD1. After removal of 3 bases from V and 6 bases from J, the junction contained 7 bases not matched to a gene. The CDR3 is made up of 14 amino acids. The germline V gene has CDR1 LNHDA and CDR2 SQIVND (reference sequence).

The V gene is TRBV6-1, the J gene TRBJ1-5; no firm D call. The ends were cut back, 2 bases at V and 9 bases at J, with 5 bases in the middle. Germline V gives CDR1 MNHNS, CDR2 SASEGT. The CDR3 covers 11 residues. Here the CDR3 DNA reads TGTGCCAGCAGTGAATCGAGGCCCCAGCATTTT. This translates into CASSESRPQHF.

The chain carries TRBV7-2 and TRBJ1-1, with 8 bases that match TRBD1. The CDR3 covers 15 residues. In germline, CDR1 is SGHTA, CDR2 FQGNSA. V dropped 4 bases and J dropped 5; count of bases not matched to a gene: 9. Here the CDR3 DNA reads TGTGCCAGCAGCTCAGGAACAGGGGGGAGGACTGAAGCTTTCTTT. It yields the protein CASSSGTGGRTEAFF.

This clone came up once. This sequence joins TRBV29-1 and TRBJ2-1, with TRBD2 matching 16 bases. Trimming took 7 bases from V and 0 from J; bases not matched to a gene: 15. The CDR3 runs 20 residues. Looked up from germline, CDR1 is SQVTM and CDR2 is ANQGSEA. Here the CDR3 DNA reads TGCAGCGCCCGCCCGTTGGGACTAGCGGGGGGGTCTTCCTCCTACAATGAGCAGTTCTTC. Protein product: CSARPLGLAGGSSSYNEQFF.

This chain links TRBV6-5 with TRBJ2-1, with D perhaps matching TRBD2 (6 bases). This CDR3 has 15 amino acids. Trimming removed 5 bases from V and 2 bases from J, with 13 bases in between. Looked up from germline, CDR1 is MNHEY and CDR2 is SVGAGI. CDR3 loop: CASSTGSSPYNEQFF. The CDR3 DNA follows: TGTGCCAGCAGTACCGGGAGCAGCCCCTACAATGAGCAGTTCTTC.